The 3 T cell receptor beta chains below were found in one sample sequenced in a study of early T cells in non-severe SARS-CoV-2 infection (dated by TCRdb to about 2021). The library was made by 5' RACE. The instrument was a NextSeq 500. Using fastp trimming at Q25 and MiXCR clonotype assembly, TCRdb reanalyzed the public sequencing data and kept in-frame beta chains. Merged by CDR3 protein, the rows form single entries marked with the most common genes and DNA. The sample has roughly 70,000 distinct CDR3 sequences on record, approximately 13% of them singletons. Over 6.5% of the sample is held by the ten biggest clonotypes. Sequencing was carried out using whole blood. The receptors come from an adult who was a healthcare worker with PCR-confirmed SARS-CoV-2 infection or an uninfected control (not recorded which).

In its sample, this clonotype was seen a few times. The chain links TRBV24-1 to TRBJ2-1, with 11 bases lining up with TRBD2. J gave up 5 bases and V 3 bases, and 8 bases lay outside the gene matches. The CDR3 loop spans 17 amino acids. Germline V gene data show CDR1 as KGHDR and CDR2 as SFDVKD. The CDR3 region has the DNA TGTGCCACCAGTGATCCAGTAGCGGGAGGGGCCCACAATGAGCAGTTCTTC. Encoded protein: CATSDPVAGGAHNEQFF.

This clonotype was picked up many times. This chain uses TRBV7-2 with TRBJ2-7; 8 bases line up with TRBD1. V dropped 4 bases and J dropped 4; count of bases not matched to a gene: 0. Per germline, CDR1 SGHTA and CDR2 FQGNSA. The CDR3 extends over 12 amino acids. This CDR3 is CASSWTGYEQYF. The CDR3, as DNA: TGTGCCAGCAGCTGGACAGGGTACGAGCAGTACTTC.

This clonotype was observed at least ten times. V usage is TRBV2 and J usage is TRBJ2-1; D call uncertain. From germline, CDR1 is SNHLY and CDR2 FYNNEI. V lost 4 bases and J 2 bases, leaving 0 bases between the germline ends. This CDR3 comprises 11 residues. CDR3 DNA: TGTGCCAGCAGTGCCTACAATGAGCAGTTCTTC. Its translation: CASSAYNEQFF. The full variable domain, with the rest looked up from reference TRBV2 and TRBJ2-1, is EPEVTQTPSHQVTQMGQEVILRCVPISNHLYFYWYRQILGQKVEFLVSFYNNEISEKSEIFDDQFSVERPDGSNFTLKIRSTKLEDSAMYFCASSAYNEQFFGPGTRLTVL.